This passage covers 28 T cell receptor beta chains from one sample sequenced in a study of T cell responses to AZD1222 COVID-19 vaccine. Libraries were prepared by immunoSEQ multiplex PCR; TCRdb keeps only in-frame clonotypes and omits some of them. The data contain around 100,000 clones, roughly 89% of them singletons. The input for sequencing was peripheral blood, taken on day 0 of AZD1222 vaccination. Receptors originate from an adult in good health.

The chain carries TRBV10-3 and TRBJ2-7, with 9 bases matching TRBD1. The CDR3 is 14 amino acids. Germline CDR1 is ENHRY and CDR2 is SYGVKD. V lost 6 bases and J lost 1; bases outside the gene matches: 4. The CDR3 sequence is CAISAGTGSYEQYF. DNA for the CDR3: TGTGCCATCAGCGCCGGGACAGGGTCCTACGAGCAGTACTTC.

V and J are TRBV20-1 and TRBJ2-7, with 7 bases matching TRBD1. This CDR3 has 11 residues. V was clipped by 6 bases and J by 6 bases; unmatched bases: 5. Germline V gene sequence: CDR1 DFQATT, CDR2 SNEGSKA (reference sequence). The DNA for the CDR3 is TGCAGTGCAAAAAGACAGGGCGAGCAGTACTTC. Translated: CSAKRQGEQYF.

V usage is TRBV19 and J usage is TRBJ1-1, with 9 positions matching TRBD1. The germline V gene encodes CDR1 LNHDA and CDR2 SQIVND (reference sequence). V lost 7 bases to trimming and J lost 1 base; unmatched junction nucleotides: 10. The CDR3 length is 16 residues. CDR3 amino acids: CASTDRQGVGNTEAFF. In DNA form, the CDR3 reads TGTGCCAGTACCGACCGACAGGGGGTTGGGAACACTGAAGCTTTCTTT.

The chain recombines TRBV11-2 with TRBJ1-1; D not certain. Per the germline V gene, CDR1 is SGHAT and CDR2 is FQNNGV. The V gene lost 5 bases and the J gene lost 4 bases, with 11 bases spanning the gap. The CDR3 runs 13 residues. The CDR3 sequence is CASSQNRGTEAFF. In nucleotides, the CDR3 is TGTGCCAGCAGCCAAAACCGTGGCACTGAAGCTTTCTTT.

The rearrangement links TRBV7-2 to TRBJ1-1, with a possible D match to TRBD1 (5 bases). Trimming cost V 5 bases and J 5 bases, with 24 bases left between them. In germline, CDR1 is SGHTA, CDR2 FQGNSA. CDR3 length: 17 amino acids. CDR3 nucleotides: TGTGCCAGCAGCCCCCGTAGGGGAAACAGGAGTAGGACTGAAGCTTTCTTT. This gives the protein CASSPRRGNRSRTEAFF.

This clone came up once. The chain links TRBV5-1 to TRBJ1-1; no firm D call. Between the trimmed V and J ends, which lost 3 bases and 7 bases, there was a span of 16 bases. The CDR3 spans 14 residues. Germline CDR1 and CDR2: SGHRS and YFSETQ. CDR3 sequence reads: CASSSDGSRGEAFF. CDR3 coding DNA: TGCGCCAGCAGCTCTGACGGGAGCCGGGGTGAAGCTTTCTTT.

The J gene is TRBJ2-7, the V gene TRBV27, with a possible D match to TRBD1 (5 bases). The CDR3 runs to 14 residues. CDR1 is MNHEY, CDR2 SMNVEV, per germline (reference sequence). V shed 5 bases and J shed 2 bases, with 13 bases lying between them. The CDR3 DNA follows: TGTGCCAGCAGTCCACAGGCGCTCCCCTACGAGCAGTACTTC. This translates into CASSPQALPYEQYF.

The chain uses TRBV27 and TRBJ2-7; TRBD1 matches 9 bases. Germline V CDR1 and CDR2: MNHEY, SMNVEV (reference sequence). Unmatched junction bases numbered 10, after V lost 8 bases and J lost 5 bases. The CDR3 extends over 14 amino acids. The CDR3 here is CASRLWDRVNEQYF. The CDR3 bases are TGTGCCAGCCGGCTCTGGGACAGGGTGAACGAGCAGTACTTC.

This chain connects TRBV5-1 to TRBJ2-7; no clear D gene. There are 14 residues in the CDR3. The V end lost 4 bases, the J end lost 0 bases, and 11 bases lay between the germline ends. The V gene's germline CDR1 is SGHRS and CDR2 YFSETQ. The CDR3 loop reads CASSPYAGSYEQYF. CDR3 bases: TGCGCCAGCAGCCCTTACGCAGGCTCCTACGAGCAGTACTTC.

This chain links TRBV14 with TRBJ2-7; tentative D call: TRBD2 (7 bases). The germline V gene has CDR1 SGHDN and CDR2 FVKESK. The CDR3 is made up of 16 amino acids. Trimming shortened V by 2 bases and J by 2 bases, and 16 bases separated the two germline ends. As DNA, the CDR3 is TGTGCCAGCAGCCAAAGAGGGGGGGTAGGAGCCTACGAGCAGTACTTC. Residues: CASSQRGGVGAYEQYF.

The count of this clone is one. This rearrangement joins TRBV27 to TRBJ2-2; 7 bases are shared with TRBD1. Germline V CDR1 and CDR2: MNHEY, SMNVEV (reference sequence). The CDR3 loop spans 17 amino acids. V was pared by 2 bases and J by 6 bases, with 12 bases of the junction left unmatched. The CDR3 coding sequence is TGTGCCAGCAGTTTACGTAGGGACAGCCTGGCCCCCGGGGAGCTGTTTTTT. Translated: CASSLRRDSLAPGELFF.

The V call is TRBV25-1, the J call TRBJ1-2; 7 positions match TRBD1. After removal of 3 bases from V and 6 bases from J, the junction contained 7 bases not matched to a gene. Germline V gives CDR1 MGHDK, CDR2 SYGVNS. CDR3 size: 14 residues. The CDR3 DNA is TGTGCCAGCAGTGACTTACAGGGGACCGATGGCTACACCTTC. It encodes CASSDLQGTDGYTF.

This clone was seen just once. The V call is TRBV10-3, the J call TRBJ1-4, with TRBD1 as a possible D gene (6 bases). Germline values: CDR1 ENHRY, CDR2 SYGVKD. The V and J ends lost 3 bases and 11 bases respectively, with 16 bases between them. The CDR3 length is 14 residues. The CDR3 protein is CAISDPLRGGKLFF. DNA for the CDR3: TGTGCCATCAGTGATCCCCTCAGGGGCGGGAAACTGTTTTTT.

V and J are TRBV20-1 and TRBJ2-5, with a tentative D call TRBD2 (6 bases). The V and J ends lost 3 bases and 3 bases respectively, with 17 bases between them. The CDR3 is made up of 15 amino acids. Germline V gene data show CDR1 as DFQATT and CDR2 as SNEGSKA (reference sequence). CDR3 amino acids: CSASSGRRGEETQYF. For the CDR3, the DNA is TGCAGTGCTAGTTCCGGGAGACGCGGCGAAGAGACCCAGTACTTC.

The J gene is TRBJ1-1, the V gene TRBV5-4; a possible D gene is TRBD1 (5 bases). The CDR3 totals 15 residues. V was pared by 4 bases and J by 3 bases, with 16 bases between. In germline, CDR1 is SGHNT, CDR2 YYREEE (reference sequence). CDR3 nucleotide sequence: TGTGCCAGCAGCCCCCTGGCGGACATCTACACTGAAGCTTTCTTT. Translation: CASSPLADIYTEAFF.

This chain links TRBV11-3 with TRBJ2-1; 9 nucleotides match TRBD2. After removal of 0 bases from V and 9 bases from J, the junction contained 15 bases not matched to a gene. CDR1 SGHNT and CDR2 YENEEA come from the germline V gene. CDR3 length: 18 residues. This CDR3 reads CASSLEGSGLASLREQFF. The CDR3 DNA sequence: TGTGCCAGCAGCTTAGAAGGGTCCGGACTAGCGTCGCTCCGTGAGCAGTTCTTC. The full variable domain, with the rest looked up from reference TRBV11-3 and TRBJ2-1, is EAGVVQSPRYKIIEKKQPVAFWCNPISGHNTLYWYLQNLGQGPELLIRYENEEAVDDSQLPKDRFSAERLKGVDSTLKIQPAELGDSAVYLCASSLEGSGLASLREQFFGPGTRLTVL.

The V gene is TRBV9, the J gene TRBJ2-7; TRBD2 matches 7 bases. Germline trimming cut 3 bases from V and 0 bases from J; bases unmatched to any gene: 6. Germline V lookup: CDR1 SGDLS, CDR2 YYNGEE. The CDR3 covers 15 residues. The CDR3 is CASSGGAGPSYEQYF. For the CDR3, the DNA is TGTGCCAGCAGCGGCGGAGCGGGACCCTCCTACGAGCAGTACTTC. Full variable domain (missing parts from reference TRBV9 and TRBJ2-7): DSGVTQTPKHLITATGQRVTLRCSPRSGDLSVYWYQQSLDQGLQFLIQYYNGEERAKGNILERFSAQQFPDLHSELNLSSLELGDSALYFCASSGGAGPSYEQYFGPGTRLTVT.

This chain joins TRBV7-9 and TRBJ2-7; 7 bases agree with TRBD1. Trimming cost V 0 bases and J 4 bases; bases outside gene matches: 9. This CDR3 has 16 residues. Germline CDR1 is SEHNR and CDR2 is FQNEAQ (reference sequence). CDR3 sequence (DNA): TGTGCCAGCAGCTTAGCTATCGGACAGGTCGGGTACGAGCAGTACTTC. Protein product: CASSLAIGQVGYEQYF. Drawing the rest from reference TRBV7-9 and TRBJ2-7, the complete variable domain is DTGVSQNPRHKITKRGQNVTFRCDPISEHNRLYWYRQTLGQGPEFLTYFQNEAQLEKSRLLSDRFSAERPKGSFSTLEIQRTEQGDSAMYLCASSLAIGQVGYEQYFGPGTRLTVT.

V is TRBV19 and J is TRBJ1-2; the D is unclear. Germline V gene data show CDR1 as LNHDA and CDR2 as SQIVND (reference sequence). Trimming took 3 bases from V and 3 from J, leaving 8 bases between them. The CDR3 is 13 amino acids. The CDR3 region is CASSISPDYGYTF. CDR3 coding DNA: TGTGCCAGTAGTATTTCTCCTGACTATGGCTACACCTTC.

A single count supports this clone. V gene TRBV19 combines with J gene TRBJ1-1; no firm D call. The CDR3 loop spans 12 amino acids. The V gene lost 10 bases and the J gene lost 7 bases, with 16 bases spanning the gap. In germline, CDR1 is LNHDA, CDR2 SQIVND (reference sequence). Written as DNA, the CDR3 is TGTGCCACCTCCGATGTCGTTAATGAAGCTTTCTTT. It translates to CATSDVVNEAFF.

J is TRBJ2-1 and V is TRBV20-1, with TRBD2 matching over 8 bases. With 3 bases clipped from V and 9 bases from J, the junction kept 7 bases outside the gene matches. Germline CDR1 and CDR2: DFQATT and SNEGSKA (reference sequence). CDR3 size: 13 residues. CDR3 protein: CSASAGGLSEQFF. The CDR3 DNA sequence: TGCAGTGCTAGTGCGGGAGGTTTGAGTGAGCAGTTCTTC.

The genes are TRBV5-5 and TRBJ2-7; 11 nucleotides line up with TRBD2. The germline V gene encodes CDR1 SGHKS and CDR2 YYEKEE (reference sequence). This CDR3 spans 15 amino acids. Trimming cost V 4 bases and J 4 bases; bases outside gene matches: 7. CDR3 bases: TGTGCCAGCAGCCCTCTAGCGGGGGGTACTTACGAGCAGTACTTC. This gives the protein CASSPLAGGTYEQYF.

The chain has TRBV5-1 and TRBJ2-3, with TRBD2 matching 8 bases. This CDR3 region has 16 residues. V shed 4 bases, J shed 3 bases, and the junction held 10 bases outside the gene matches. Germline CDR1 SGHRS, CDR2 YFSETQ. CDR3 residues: CASSRFSGDGTDTQYF. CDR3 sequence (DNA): TGCGCCAGCAGCCGTTTTAGCGGGGATGGTACAGATACGCAGTATTTT.

The CDR3 reads CSVEAGEVWDTEAFF. Here the CDR3 DNA reads TGCAGCGTTGAAGCAGGGGAAGTTTGGGACACTGAAGCTTTCTTT. The J gene is TRBJ1-1, the V gene TRBV29-1; a possible D gene is TRBD1 (6 bases). The CDR3 runs to 15 residues. Germline assignment: CDR1 SQVTM and CDR2 ANQGSEA. Trimming shortened V by 1 base and J by 3 bases, and 15 bases separated the two germline ends.

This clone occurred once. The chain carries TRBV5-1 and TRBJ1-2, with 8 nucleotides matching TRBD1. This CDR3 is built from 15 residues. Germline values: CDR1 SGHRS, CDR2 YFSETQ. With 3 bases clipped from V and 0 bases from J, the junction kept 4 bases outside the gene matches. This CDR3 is CASSSGQGSNYGYTF. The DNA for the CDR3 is TGCGCCAGCAGCTCCGGACAGGGCTCTAACTATGGCTACACCTTC.

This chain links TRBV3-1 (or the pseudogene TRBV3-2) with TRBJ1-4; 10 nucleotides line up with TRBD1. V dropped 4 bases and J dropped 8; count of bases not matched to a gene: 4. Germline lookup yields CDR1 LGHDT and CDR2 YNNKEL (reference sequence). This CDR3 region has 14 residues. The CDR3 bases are TGTGCCAGCAGCCGACAGGGGGCAGGGGAAAAACTGTTTTTT. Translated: CASSRQGAGEKLFF.

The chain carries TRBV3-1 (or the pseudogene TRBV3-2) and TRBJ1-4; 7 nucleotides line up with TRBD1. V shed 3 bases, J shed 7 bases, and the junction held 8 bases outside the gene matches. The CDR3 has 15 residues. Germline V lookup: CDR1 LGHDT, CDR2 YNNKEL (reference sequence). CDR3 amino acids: CASSHPGQAGEKLFF. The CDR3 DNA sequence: TGTGCCAGCAGCCACCCCGGACAGGCGGGTGAAAAACTGTTTTTT.

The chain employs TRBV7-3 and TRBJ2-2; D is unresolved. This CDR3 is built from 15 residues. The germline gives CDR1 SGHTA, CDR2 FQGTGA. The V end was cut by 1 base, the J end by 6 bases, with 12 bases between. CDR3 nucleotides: TGTGCCAGCAGCTTAAGCTCGGCACGGTCCGGGGAGCTGTTTTTT. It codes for CASSLSSARSGELFF.